This T cell receptor (beta chain) was identified during a study of primary melanoma T cells and metastatic recurrence (TCRdb year 2020). Turning to the overall study: The cohort consisted of about 200 primary melanomas of stage T2 to T4, each more than 1 mm thick. Whether T-cell fraction and T-cell repertoire clonality in primary melanoma tumors predicted patient outcome was tested in the study. The T-cell fraction measured by TCR beta sequencing was weighed against progression-free survival, the clinical outcome chosen for the comparison. The sequencing-derived T-cell fraction was compared with histopathological grading of tumor-infiltrating lymphocytes. The study at large found these results: A T-cell fraction greater than 20% appeared to be protective whatever the ulceration status, mitotic rate or nodal disease. The authors framed an effective T-cell-mediated antitumor response in primary melanoma only as a suggestion, not a demonstrated mechanism. Reportedly, adding T-cell fraction to tumor thickness improved progression-free survival prediction more than adding any other histopathological variable did. Progression-free survival was reportedly predicted by the tumor T-cell fraction independently of thickness, ulceration, mitotic rate and age.

The primary melanoma of each patient had been surgically resected and was considered potentially curable but at risk of metastatic recurrence. A note on this clone: Its antigen has not been determined. Base qualities were left out, and no much larger clone turns up one base away.

Library preparation was by the immunoSEQ multiplex PCR assay. Primary melanoma tumor tissue underwent high-throughput sequencing of the T-cell receptor beta chain. Per the authors' processing: TCRB CDR3 sharing between samples and the distribution of insertions and deletions were included in the repertoire analyses. The predictive value of the T-cell fraction was ranked against histopathological variables by a gradient-boosted model. In its TCRdb copy, this immuneACCESS table keeps in-frame sequences only and misses some clones. Where compared with another copy, unresolved V genes explain less than half of these, and the others have no known cause. For V, J and clone size, that table is used; D and trimming come from the DNA. The sample profile shows about 430 clones; 80% of them were found once. The ten largest clones take up approximately 24% of the sample. The clonotype was recovered from a human donor with melanoma. Sequencing used melanoma tumor tissue.

The sequenced DNA is TGTGCCAGTAGTATGCAAGGGAGGGCAGATACGCAGTATTTT. It specifies CASSMQGRADTQYF. The rearrangement combines TRBV19 with TRBJ2-3, with 7 bases matching TRBD2. Reading from cysteine to phenylalanine, the CDR3 counts 14 amino acids. Only CDR3 DNA remains: 42 bases, in frame from the first base. According to the germline V gene (reference sequence), CDR1 reads LNHDA and CDR2 reads SQIVND. Germline trimming: 3 bases from V, 4 bases from J; junction bases outside gene matches: 4.